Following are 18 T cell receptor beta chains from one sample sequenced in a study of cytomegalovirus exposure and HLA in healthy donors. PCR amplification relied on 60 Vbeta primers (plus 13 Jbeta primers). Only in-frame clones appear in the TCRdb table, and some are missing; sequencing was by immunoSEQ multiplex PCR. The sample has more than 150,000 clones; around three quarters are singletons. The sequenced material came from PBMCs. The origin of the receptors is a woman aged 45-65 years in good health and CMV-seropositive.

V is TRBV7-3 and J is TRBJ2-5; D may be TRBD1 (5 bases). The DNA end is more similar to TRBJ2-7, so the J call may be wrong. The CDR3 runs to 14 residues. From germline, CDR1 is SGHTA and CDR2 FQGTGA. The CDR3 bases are TGTGCCAGCAGCCCCTCATTTAGGGGTTACGAGCAGTACTTC. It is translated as CASSPSFRGYEQYF.

CDR3 loop: CASSAHNGEVETQYF. As DNA, the CDR3 is TGTGCCAGCAGCGCCCATAACGGGGAGGTAGAGACCCAGTACTTC. This rearrangement joins TRBV9 to TRBJ2-5; tentative D call: TRBD2 (6 bases). Trimming cost V 3 bases and J 4 bases, with 16 bases left between them. In germline, CDR1 is SGDLS, CDR2 YYNGEE. The CDR3 is 15 amino acids. The full variable domain, completed using reference TRBV9 and TRBJ2-5, is DSGVTQTPKHLITATGQRVTLRCSPRSGDLSVYWYQQSLDQGLQFLIQYYNGEERAKGNILERFSAQQFPDLHSELNLSSLELGDSALYFCASSAHNGEVETQYFGPGTRLLVL.

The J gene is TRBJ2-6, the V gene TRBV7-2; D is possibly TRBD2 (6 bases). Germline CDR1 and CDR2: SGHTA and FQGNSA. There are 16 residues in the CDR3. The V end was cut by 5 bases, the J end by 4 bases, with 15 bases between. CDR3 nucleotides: TGTGCCAGCAGCCCCCAGCGGGCCCGAGGGGCCAACGTCCTGACTTTC. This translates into CASSPQRARGANVLTF.

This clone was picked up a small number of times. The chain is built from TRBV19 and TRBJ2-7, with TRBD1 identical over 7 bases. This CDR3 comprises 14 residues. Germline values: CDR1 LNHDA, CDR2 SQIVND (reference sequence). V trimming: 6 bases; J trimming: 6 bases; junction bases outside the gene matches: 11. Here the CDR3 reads CASRTGLGRGEQYF. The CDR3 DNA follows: TGTGCCAGTAGGACAGGGCTGGGGCGCGGCGAGCAGTACTTC.

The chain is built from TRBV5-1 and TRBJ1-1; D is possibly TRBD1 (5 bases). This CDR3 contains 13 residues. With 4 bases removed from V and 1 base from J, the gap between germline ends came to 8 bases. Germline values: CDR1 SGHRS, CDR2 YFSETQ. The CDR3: CASSIGQNTEAFF. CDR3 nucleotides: TGCGCCAGCAGCATTGGACAGAACACTGAAGCTTTCTTT.

The CDR3 sequence: CASVLFGLAGGTGELFF. The CDR3 nucleotides are TGTGCCAGCGTTTTATTTGGGCTAGCGGGAGGCACCGGGGAGCTGTTTTTT. J is TRBJ2-2 and V is TRBV2; 11 bases are a match to TRBD2. The CDR3 is made up of 17 amino acids. V trimming: 8 bases; J trimming: 4 bases; junction bases outside the gene matches: 12. Germline CDR1 and CDR2: SNHLY and FYNNEI.

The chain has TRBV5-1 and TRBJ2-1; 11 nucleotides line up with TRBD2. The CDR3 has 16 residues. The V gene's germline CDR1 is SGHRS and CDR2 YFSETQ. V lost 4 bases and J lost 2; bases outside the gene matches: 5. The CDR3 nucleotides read TGCGCCAGCAGCCACGGGACTAGCGGAGCCTACAATGAGCAGTTCTTC. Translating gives CASSHGTSGAYNEQFF.

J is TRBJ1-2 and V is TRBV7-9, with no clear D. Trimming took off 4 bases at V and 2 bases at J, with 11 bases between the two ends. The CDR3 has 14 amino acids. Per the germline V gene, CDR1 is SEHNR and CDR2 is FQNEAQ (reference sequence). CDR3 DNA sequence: TGTGCCAGCAGCTCTCGGACGGGGAACTATGGCTACACCTTC. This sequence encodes CASSSRTGNYGYTF.

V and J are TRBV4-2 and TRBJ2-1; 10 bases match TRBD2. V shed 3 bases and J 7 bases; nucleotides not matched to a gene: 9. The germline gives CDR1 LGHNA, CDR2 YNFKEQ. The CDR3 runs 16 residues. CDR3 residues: CASSQESGGARNEQFF. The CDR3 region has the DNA TGTGCCAGCAGCCAGGAAAGCGGGGGGGCCAGAAATGAGCAGTTCTTC.

CDR3 residues: CASRAQTSGINEQFF. CDR3 in DNA: TGCGCCAGCAGGGCTCAGACTAGCGGGATTAATGAGCAGTTCTTC. The J gene is TRBJ2-1, the V gene TRBV10-2, with 11 positions matching TRBD2. The CDR3 runs 15 residues. Germline CDR1 WSHSY, CDR2 SAAADI. The J segment lost 7 bases and the V segment lost 6 bases, leaving 8 bases of the junction unmatched.

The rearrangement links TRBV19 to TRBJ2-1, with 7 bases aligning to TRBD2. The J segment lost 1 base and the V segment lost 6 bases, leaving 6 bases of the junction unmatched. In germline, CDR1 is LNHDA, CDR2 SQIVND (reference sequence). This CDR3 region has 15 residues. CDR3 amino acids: CASRRSGESYNEQFF. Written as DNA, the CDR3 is TGTGCCAGTAGACGGAGCGGGGAGTCCTACAATGAGCAGTTCTTC.

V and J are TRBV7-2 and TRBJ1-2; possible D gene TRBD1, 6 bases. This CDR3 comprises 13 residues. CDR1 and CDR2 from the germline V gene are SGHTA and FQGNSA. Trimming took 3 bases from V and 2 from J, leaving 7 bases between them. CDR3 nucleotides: TGTGCCAGCAGCTTTGACAGGAACTATGGCTACACCTTC. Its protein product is CASSFDRNYGYTF.

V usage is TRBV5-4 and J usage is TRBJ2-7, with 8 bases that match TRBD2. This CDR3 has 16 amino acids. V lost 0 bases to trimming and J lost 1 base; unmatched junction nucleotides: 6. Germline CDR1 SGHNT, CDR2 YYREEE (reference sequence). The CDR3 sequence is CASSLGQGLGSYEQYF. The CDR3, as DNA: TGTGCCAGCAGCTTGGGCCAGGGACTAGGGTCCTACGAGCAGTACTTC. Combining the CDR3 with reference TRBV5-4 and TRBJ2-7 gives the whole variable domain ETGVTQSPTHLIKTRGQQVTLRCSSQSGHNTVSWYQQALGQGPQFIFQYYREEENGRGNFPPRFSGLQFPNYSSELNVNALELDDSALYLCASSLGQGLGSYEQYFGPGTRLTVT.

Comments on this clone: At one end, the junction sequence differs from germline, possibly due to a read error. In DNA form, the CDR3 reads TGTTCCAGCAGCTTAGAACTGAGCTCCTACGAGCAGTACTTC. Amino acids: CSSSLELSSYEQYF. The V call is TRBV7-9, the J call TRBJ2-7; D is ambiguous. Looked up from germline, CDR1 is SEHNR and CDR2 is FQNEAQ (reference sequence). The CDR3 spans 14 residues.

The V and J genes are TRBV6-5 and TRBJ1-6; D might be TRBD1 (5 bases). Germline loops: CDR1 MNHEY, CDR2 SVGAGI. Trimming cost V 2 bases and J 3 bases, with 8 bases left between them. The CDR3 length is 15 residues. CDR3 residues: CASSYGGGYNSPLHF. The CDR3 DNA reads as TGTGCCAGCAGTTACGGGGGGGGCTATAATTCACCCCTCCACTTT.

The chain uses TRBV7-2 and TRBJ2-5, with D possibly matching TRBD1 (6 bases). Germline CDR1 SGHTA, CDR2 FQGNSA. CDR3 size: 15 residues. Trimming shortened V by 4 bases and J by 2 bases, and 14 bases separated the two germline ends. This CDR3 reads CASSSTGTPQETQYF. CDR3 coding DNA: TGTGCCAGCAGCTCCACCGGGACACCGCAAGAGACCCAGTACTTC.

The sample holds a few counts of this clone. The chain's CDR3 is CASSLIQGWDEKLFF. The CDR3 bases are TGTGCCAGCAGCTTAATACAGGGTTGGGATGAAAAACTGTTTTTT. The chain links TRBV7-9 to TRBJ1-4, with a weak D call TRBD1 (6 bases). This CDR3 has 15 residues. Germline V CDR1 and CDR2: SEHNR, FQNEAQ (reference sequence). V lost 2 bases, J lost 6 bases, and 13 bases lay in between.

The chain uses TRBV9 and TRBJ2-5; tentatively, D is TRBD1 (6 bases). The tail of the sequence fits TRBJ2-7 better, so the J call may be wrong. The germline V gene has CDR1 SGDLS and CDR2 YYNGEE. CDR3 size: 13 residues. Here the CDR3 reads CASSVSTGNEQYF. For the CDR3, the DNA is TGTGCCAGCAGCGTATCCACAGGGAACGAGCAGTACTTC.